The 17 T cell receptor beta chains reported below all come from one sample, sequenced in a study of Ad26.COV2.S vaccination and SARS-CoV-2 variants. Sequencing was performed with immunoSEQ multiplex PCR; in TCRdb, only in-frame clones are kept and a portion is missing. The sample carries fewer than 400,000 clones, 85% to 90% recorded once. Indicated treatment: some 20 received Ad26.COV2.S at low or high dose, single or two shots; several received placebo; per-sample allocation not given. Material that was analyzed had been drawn on day 63 after the first vaccine or placebo injection. Here the sequenced sample was peripheral blood, taken in a trial of Ad26.COV2.S vaccine versus placebo. All receptors come from a person aged 18-60 years who received the Ad26.COV2.S COVID-19 vaccine or a placebo.

The chain carries TRBV27 and TRBJ2-2; D may be TRBD1 (6 bases). Germline assignment: CDR1 MNHEY and CDR2 SMNVEV (reference sequence). The CDR3 covers 13 residues. V lost 8 bases to trimming and J lost 7 bases, with 14 bases between them. In DNA, the CDR3 is TGTGCCAGCCGGGACAAGATTTTCGGGGAGCTGTTTTTT. It specifies CASRDKIFGELFF.

The V gene is TRBV6-5, the J gene TRBJ1-2, with D unclear. The V gene's germline CDR1 is MNHEY and CDR2 SVGAGI. This CDR3 region has 11 residues. V lost 8 bases to trimming and J lost 4 bases, with 8 bases between them. The CDR3 DNA follows: TGTGCCAGCGGGTTCCCCTATGGCTACACCTTC. Residues: CASGFPYGYTF.

This clone was detected once. Other DNA sequences of this sample code for an identical CDR3. The chain joins TRBV4-1 to TRBJ1-1; no reliable D call. The CDR3 is 14 residues long. The germline V and J ends were trimmed by 0 bases and 5 bases, with 10 bases remaining between them. Germline V gene data show CDR1 as MGHRA and CDR2 as YSYEKL. Here the CDR3 DNA reads TGCGCCAGCAGCCAAGAGGAGGGTGGGACTGAAGCTTTCTTT. This translates into CASSQEEGGTEAFF.

The J gene is TRBJ1-1, the V gene TRBV28, with D possibly matching TRBD1 (5 bases). Germline CDR1 MDHEN, CDR2 SYDVKM. The germline V and J ends were trimmed by 5 bases and 5 bases, with 9 bases remaining between them. The CDR3 runs to 12 residues. The CDR3 protein is CASSPEGTEAFF. The CDR3 nucleotides read TGTGCCAGCAGTCCCGAGGGGACTGAAGCTTTCTTT. Drawing the rest from reference TRBV28 and TRBJ1-1, the complete variable domain is DVKVTQSSRYLVKRTGEKVFLECVQDMDHENMFWYRQDPGLGLRLIYFSYDVKMKEKGDIPEGYSVSREKKERFSLILESASTNQTSMYLCASSPEGTEAFFGQGTRLTVV.

The genes are TRBV14 and TRBJ1-5, with a tentative D call TRBD1 (5 bases). Germline V lookup: CDR1 SGHDN, CDR2 FVKESK. The CDR3 sequence is 12 residues long. Trimming stripped 5 bases from V and 6 bases from J, with 8 bases between. CDR3 loop: CASSKRGQPQHF. CDR3 DNA sequence: TGTGCCAGCAGCAAGAGGGGTCAGCCCCAGCATTTT.

This clone was counted a single time. The chain carries TRBV29-1 and TRBJ1-1, with unresolved D. The V gene lost 2 bases and the J gene lost 8 bases, with 9 bases spanning the gap. Germline V lookup: CDR1 SQVTM, CDR2 ANQGSEA. The length of the CDR3 is 11 residues. CDR3 DNA: TGCAGCGTTGAAATGGGAGGCGAAGCTTTCTTT. Amino acid sequence: CSVEMGGEAFF.

The genes are TRBV19 and TRBJ2-1, with 10 bases identical to TRBD2. With V trimmed by 3 bases and J by 3 bases, 2 bases remained unmatched. Germline loops: CDR1 LNHDA, CDR2 SQIVND (reference sequence). The CDR3 is 15 residues long. CDR3 in amino acids: CASSIASGSYNEQFF. CDR3 in DNA: TGTGCCAGTAGTATCGCTAGCGGGAGCTACAATGAGCAGTTCTTC.

The chain recombines TRBV7-2 with TRBJ2-7; unclear D gene. Trimming removed 5 bases at V and 3 bases at J, with 8 bases between. The germline CDR1 and CDR2 sequences are SGHTA and FQGNSA. There are 12 residues in the CDR3. The CDR3 sequence: CASSKGFYEQYF. The CDR3 DNA reads as TGTGCCAGCAGCAAAGGGTTCTACGAGCAGTACTTC.

This sequence joins TRBV19 and TRBJ2-1; no definite D call. The V end lost 1 base, the J end lost 7 bases, and 5 bases lay between the germline ends. The CDR3 length is 12 residues. From germline, CDR1 is LNHDA and CDR2 SQIVND (reference sequence). The CDR3 region is CASSIVKNEQFF. DNA of the CDR3: TGTGCCAGTAGTATAGTCAAGAATGAGCAGTTCTTC.

The rearrangement uses TRBV7-2 and TRBJ1-2; 9 bases are shared with TRBD1. V lost 3 bases and J lost 7; bases outside the gene matches: 3. The CDR3 has 13 residues. From germline, CDR1 is SGHTA and CDR2 FQGNSA. The CDR3 DNA follows: TGTGCCAGCAGCTTTACAGGGGGCGGTGGCTACACCTTC. Protein sequence: CASSFTGGGGYTF.

This chain links TRBV27 with TRBJ2-3; tentatively, D is TRBD2 (5 bases). This CDR3 comprises 14 residues. Germline assignment: CDR1 MNHEY and CDR2 SMNVEV (reference sequence). V was cut by 8 bases and J by 2 bases, with 14 bases left in between. CDR3 in DNA: TGTGCCAGCCGAATACTAGATTCCACAGATACGCAGTATTTT. It is translated as CASRILDSTDTQYF.

The CDR3 sequence is CASSVSWTVYSGANVLTF. The CDR3 DNA reads as TGTGCCAGCAGCGTTTCGTGGACAGTATACTCTGGGGCCAACGTCCTGACTTTC. The chain has TRBV27 and TRBJ2-6; a possible D gene is TRBD1 (6 bases). From germline, CDR1 is MNHEY and CDR2 SMNVEV (reference sequence). Trimming removed 6 bases from V and 0 bases from J, with 18 bases in between. The CDR3 covers 18 residues. The full variable domain, rest sourced from reference TRBV27 and TRBJ2-6, is EAQVTQNPRYLITVTGKKLTVTCSQNMNHEYMSWYRQDPGLGLRQIYYSMNVEVTDKGDVPEGYKVSRKEKRNFPLILESPSPNQTSLYFCASSVSWTVYSGANVLTFGAGSRLTVL.

The V gene is TRBV4-3, the J gene TRBJ1-1; TRBD1 matches 7 bases. The V segment lost 1 base and the J segment 5 bases; nucleotides outside the gene matches: 7. Germline V gene data show CDR1 as LGHNA and CDR2 as YSLEER. This CDR3 has 15 residues. In nucleotides, the CDR3 is TGCGCCAGCAGCCAAGTAACAGGGGTATCTACTGAAGCTTTCTTT. The encoded protein is CASSQVTGVSTEAFF.

The V call is TRBV19, the J call TRBJ1-5; D call uncertain. The CDR3 loop spans 15 amino acids. CDR1 is LNHDA and CDR2 is SQIVND in the germline V gene (reference sequence). The V end was cut by 6 bases, the J end by 0 bases, with 12 bases between. This chain's CDR3 is CASSLTENSNQPQHF. The CDR3 DNA follows: TGTGCCAGTAGCCTCACAGAGAATAGCAATCAGCCCCAGCATTTT.

This chain uses TRBV12-3 or TRBV12-4 with TRBJ1-3, with D hard to call. The CDR3 is made up of 12 amino acids. V was cut by 6 bases and J by 7 bases, with 10 bases left in between. CDR3 amino acids: CASSQEWNTIYF. Written as DNA, the CDR3 is TGTGCCAGCAGCCAAGAATGGAACACCATATATTTT.

This chain connects TRBV30 to TRBJ2-3; 16 bases match TRBD2. Germline V CDR1 and CDR2: GTSNPN, SVGIG (reference sequence). Trimming took 1 base from V and 7 from J; bases not matched to a gene: 5. The CDR3 has 16 amino acids. CDR3 bases: TGTGCCTGGAGTGCAGGGACTAGCGGGAGGGGGAATACGCAGTATTTT. Translating gives CAWSAGTSGRGNTQYF.

The chain carries TRBV18 and TRBJ2-1; a possible D gene is TRBD2 (6 bases). CDR1 and CDR2 (germline): KGHSH, LQKENI. CDR3 length: 13 residues. V lost 1 base to trimming and J lost 6 bases, with 7 bases between them. In nucleotides, the CDR3 is TGTGCCAGCTCACCACAGGAGGGCAATGAGCAGTTCTTC. Translated: CASSPQEGNEQFF.